This passage covers 10 T cell receptor beta chains from one sample sequenced in a study of T cells in localized non-small cell lung cancer. Some clones are missing from TCRdb's copy, which holds only in-frame ones; the method was immunoSEQ multiplex PCR. The sample consists of approximately 20,000 clones, about nine tenths of them appearing once. Sequenced here: peripheral blood, sampled before any cancer treatment. These receptors were taken from a male donor at least 60 years old with stage I squamous cell lung carcinoma.

This clone was found once. The V call is TRBV7-8, the J call TRBJ1-1; no reliable D call. The CDR3 loop spans 15 amino acids. V lost 5 bases and J lost 2, with 15 bases in between. CDR1 and CDR2 (germline): SGHVS, FQNEAQ. The CDR3 here is CASSLLSQANTEAFF. CDR3 sequence (DNA): TGTGCCAGCAGCCTTTTATCCCAGGCCAACACTGAAGCTTTCTTT.

The chain uses TRBV29-1 and TRBJ1-5; TRBD1 might be the D (6 bases). Germline V lookup: CDR1 SQVTM, CDR2 ANQGSEA. This CDR3 is 14 amino acids long. Trimming removed 5 bases at V and 0 bases at J, with 11 bases between. The CDR3 sequence is CSVCRGYSNQPQHF. Here the CDR3 DNA reads TGCAGCGTTTGTAGGGGGTATAGCAATCAGCCCCAGCATTTT.

The rearrangement joins TRBV2 to TRBJ1-4, with TRBD1 as a possible D gene (5 bases). Looked up from germline, CDR1 is SNHLY and CDR2 is FYNNEI. Between the trimmed V and J ends, which lost 7 bases and 6 bases, there was a span of 18 bases. The CDR3 covers 15 residues. For the CDR3, the DNA is TGTGCCAGCAATTACCGCGACAGCATAGATGAAAAACTGTTTTTT. It codes for CASNYRDSIDEKLFF.

This sequence joins TRBV19 and TRBJ1-2, with TRBD1 matching 11 bases. With V trimmed by 6 bases and J by 8 bases, 8 bases remained unmatched. CDR1 is LNHDA, CDR2 SQIVND, per germline (reference sequence). This CDR3 region has 14 residues. The CDR3 region is CASRFGQGASGYTF. In DNA form, the CDR3 reads TGTGCCAGTAGATTTGGACAGGGGGCTTCGGGCTACACCTTC.

This chain connects TRBV11-2 to TRBJ1-1; D not certain. The CDR3 covers 14 residues. Trimming left V 2 bases short and J 0 bases short, with 7 bases between. Looked up from germline, CDR1 is SGHAT and CDR2 is FQNNGV. The CDR3 sequence is CASSLQGVNTEAFF. CDR3 DNA: TGTGCCAGCAGCTTACAAGGAGTGAACACTGAAGCTTTCTTT.

This clone was found once. This rearrangement joins TRBV2 to TRBJ2-4, with 8 bases aligning to TRBD2. CDR1 SNHLY and CDR2 FYNNEI come from the germline V gene. The CDR3 is 15 residues long. The junction had 8 bases not matched to a gene; V was cut back by 7 bases and J by 3 bases. CDR3 nucleotides: TGTGCCAGCACCCTGCGGGGGGCCGGCAAAAACATTCAGTACTTC. This codes for CASTLRGAGKNIQYF.

The J gene is TRBJ1-2, the V gene TRBV18, with 11 bases fitting TRBD1. The V gene end was trimmed by 2 bases and the J gene end by 6 bases; junction bases not matched to a gene: 8. The CDR3 runs to 16 residues. Germline CDR1 KGHSH, CDR2 LQKENI. The CDR3 bases are TGTGCCAGCTCACCATTGGGGGACAGGGGGAACCATGGCTACACCTTC. Its translation is CASSPLGDRGNHGYTF.

The V call is TRBV2, the J call TRBJ2-5; 11 bases are shared with TRBD1. The CDR3 length is 15 residues. J was trimmed by 5 bases and V by 7 bases; bases with no gene match: 9. Germline V CDR1 and CDR2: SNHLY, FYNNEI. The CDR3 DNA is TGTGCCAGCACCGCCGGACAGGGGGCGGTTGAGACCCAGTACTTC. Translation: CASTAGQGAVETQYF.

The V call is TRBV2, the J call TRBJ2-1; no clear D gene. The ends were cut back, 3 bases at V and 7 bases at J, with 10 bases in the middle. The germline V gene encodes CDR1 SNHLY and CDR2 FYNNEI. The CDR3 sequence is 13 residues long. CDR3 in amino acids: CASSERRQNEQFF. In nucleotides, the CDR3 is TGTGCCAGCAGTGAGCGGCGCCAGAATGAGCAGTTCTTC. The full variable domain, in which reference TRBV2 and TRBJ2-1 provide the parts outside the CDR3, is EPEVTQTPSHQVTQMGQEVILRCVPISNHLYFYWYRQILGQKVEFLVSFYNNEISEKSEIFDDQFSVERPDGSNFTLKIRSTKLEDSAMYFCASSERRQNEQFFGPGTRLTVL.

This clone was picked up one time. This chain connects TRBV28 to TRBJ1-5, with a weak D call TRBD1 (5 bases). Germline lookup yields CDR1 MDHEN and CDR2 SYDVKM. The CDR3 has 16 residues. Between the trimmed V and J ends, which lost 5 bases and 7 bases, there was a span of 21 bases. The CDR3 DNA reads TGTGCCAGCAGTGGGACCGCCGGGGGGTATGAACAGCCCCAGCATTTT. Encoded protein: CASSGTAGGYEQPQHF.